The 17 T cell receptor beta chains listed next were all sequenced from one sample in a study of T cells in women clearing cervical HPV infection. Repertoires were generated with immunoSEQ multiplex PCR, while TCRdb's copy carries only in-frame clones and drops some. The sample holds 15,000 to 20,000 clones. Sequenced input: blood buffy coat. The receptors were sampled from a woman aged 18-69 years with a cervical HPV16 infection that either progressed to CIN3+ or cleared (not recorded which).

Points on this clone: The read ends 3 residues shy of where the CDR3 ends; the end is completed using the germline J gene. This chain uses TRBV7-2 with TRBJ1-3; maybe TRBD1 (5 bases). This CDR3 has 14 amino acids. The V end lost 3 bases, the J end lost 5 bases, and 11 bases lay between the germline ends. Germline V gene data show CDR1 as SGHTA and CDR2 as FQGNSA. Incomplete CDR3 DNA: TGTGCCAGCAGCTTTCAGGGAGGTAGAAACACC. Its protein is CASSFQGGRNT. The whole CDR3 protein reads CASSFQGGRNTIYF.

As concerns this clone: With the read ending 3 residues before the CDR3 end, the germline J gene is used to fill in that end. V and J are TRBV7-3 and TRBJ2-2, with TRBD2 identical over 9 bases. Germline loops: CDR1 SGHTA, CDR2 FQGTGA. V trimming: 4 bases; J trimming: 3 bases; junction bases outside the gene matches: 9. The CDR3 sequence is 17 residues long. The sequenced part of the CDR3 DNA is TGTGCCAGCAGCTCCCACACTCCTAGCGGGGACACCGGGGAG. Amino acids: CASSSHTPSGDTGE. The whole CDR3 protein reads CASSSHTPSGDTGELFF.

A remark on this clone: Read data end 3 residues before the CDR3 end; the end is taken from the germline J gene. This rearrangement joins TRBV7-9 to TRBJ2-1; 12 nucleotides agree with TRBD1. V dropped 4 bases and J dropped 7; count of bases not matched to a gene: 5. From germline, CDR1 is SEHNR and CDR2 FQNEAQ (reference sequence). The CDR3 spans 15 residues. Incomplete CDR3 DNA: TGTGCCAGCAGCTCCCCGGGACAGGGGGCAAATGAG. Residues: CASSSPGQGANE. The full CDR3 is CASSSPGQGANEQFF.

Concerning this clone itself: The CDR3 extends 3 residues past the end of the read, so its final part is completed from the germline J gene. The chain recombines TRBV7-9 with TRBJ2-5; D unresolved. V lost 6 bases and J 3 bases, leaving 5 bases between the germline ends. Germline V lookup: CDR1 SEHNR, CDR2 FQNEAQ (reference sequence). CDR3 length: 11 amino acids. The CDR3: CASSPKETQYF. CDR3 DNA, as far as it was read: TGTGCCAGCAGTCCAAAAGAGACC.

About this clone itself: The sequenced fragment ends 3 residues before the CDR3 boundary, so the rest is inferred from the germline J gene. The rearrangement uses TRBV3-1 (or the pseudogene TRBV3-2) and TRBJ2-7, with 8 bases identical to TRBD2. There are 14 residues in the CDR3. The germline gives CDR1 LGHDT, CDR2 YNNKEL (reference sequence). Trimming at V came to 3 bases and at J to 6 bases, leaving 7 bases not matched to a gene. CDR3 sequence: CASSQGLEPGEQYF. Partial CDR3 DNA: TGTGCCAGCAGCCAGGGACTAGAGCCTGGCGAG.

About this clone: The read is 3 residues too short to cover the CDR3 end, so that end is filled in from the germline J gene. The chain uses TRBV9 and TRBJ2-2, with D perhaps TRBD1 (7 bases). The length of the CDR3 is 15 residues. Germline CDR1 reads SGDLS; CDR2 reads YYNGEE. V was clipped by 3 bases and J by 6 bases, with 15 bases between them. The CDR3 is CASSATGTRSGELFF. The part of the CDR3 DNA that was read is TGTGCCAGCAGCGCGACAGGGACTCGGTCCGGGGAG.

As for this clone: The read stops 3 residues short of the end of the CDR3; the missing end is completed from the germline J gene. The genes are TRBV7-6 and TRBJ1-1, with D perhaps TRBD1 (5 bases). CDR3 size: 15 residues. V lost 0 bases to trimming and J lost 1 base, with 9 bases between them. Looked up from germline, CDR1 is SGHVS and CDR2 is FNYEAQ. The DNA read from the CDR3 is TGTGCCAGCAGCTTAGCAGGGGAAAGGAACACTGAA. It codes for CASSLAGERNTE. The whole CDR3 protein is CASSLAGERNTEAFF.

Regarding this clone: The read terminates 3 residues before the CDR3 end, so the remaining end is supplied by the germline J gene. The chain couples TRBV20-1 to TRBJ2-5; TRBD2 agrees at 9 bases. The CDR3 consists of 13 residues. The germline CDR1 and CDR2 sequences are DFQATT and SNEGSKA (reference sequence). Incomplete CDR3 DNA: TGCAGGGCTGGTAGCGGGGGTGGACAGACC. It yields the protein CRAGSGGGQT. The full CDR3 is CRAGSGGGQTQYF.

Details on this clone: The DNA ends 3 residues before the CDR3 does, and the rest of the CDR3 is filled in from the germline J gene. The chain employs TRBV28 and TRBJ2-1; maybe TRBD2 (6 bases). Per the germline V gene, CDR1 is MDHEN and CDR2 is SYDVKM. V was clipped by 11 bases and J by 0 bases, with 14 bases between them. The CDR3 has 14 residues. CDR3 in amino acids: CAFGGRFSYNEQFF. The covered CDR3 bases are TGTGCCTTTGGGGGGAGGTTCTCCTACAATGAG.

To note about this clone: The read stops 3 residues short of the end of the CDR3; the missing end is completed from the germline J gene. J is TRBJ1-3 and V is TRBV9; TRBD1 matches 8 bases. The ends lost 3 bases at V and 4 bases at J; junction bases unmatched: 6. The V gene's germline CDR1 is SGDLS and CDR2 YYNGEE. The CDR3 runs 15 residues. The CDR3 loop reads CASSADRVAGNTIYF. CDR3 bases read: TGTGCCAGCAGCGCGGACAGGGTAGCAGGAAACACC.

With respect to this clone: The missing CDR3 end, 3 residues past where the read stops, is filled in from the germline J gene. The chain uses TRBV2 and TRBJ1-2; D is possibly TRBD1 (6 bases). This CDR3 comprises 15 residues. Germline V gives CDR1 SNHLY, CDR2 FYNNEI. Trimming left V 4 bases short and J 4 bases short, with 16 bases between. CDR3 sequence: CASSATSTGIYGYTF. The covered CDR3 bases are TGTGCCAGCAGTGCAACTTCCACAGGGATCTATGGC.

A note on this clone: Read coverage stops 3 residues before the CDR3 terminus; the germline J gene supplies the remainder. V and J are TRBV11-2 and TRBJ2-5; D gene unclear. V was clipped by 0 bases and J by 7 bases, with 9 bases between them. Germline values: CDR1 SGHAT, CDR2 FQNNGV. This CDR3 comprises 13 residues. CDR3 bases read: TGTGCCAGCAGCTTAGATGCGGCGGCGACC. This encodes CASSLDAAAT. The full-length CDR3 reads as CASSLDAAATQYF.

About this clone: The read terminates 3 residues ahead of where the CDR3 ends, so the germline J gene completes it. V gene TRBV20-1 combines with J gene TRBJ1-6, with 7 nucleotides matching TRBD1. Germline CDR1 reads DFQATT; CDR2 reads SNEGSKA (reference sequence). The CDR3 totals 18 residues. After removal of 6 bases from V and 5 bases from J, the junction contained 19 bases not matched to a gene. Here the CDR3 reads CSASDRDLIRMNNSPLHF. The covered CDR3 bases are TGCAGTGCCTCCGACAGGGACCTAATACGAATGAATAATTCACCC.

As for this clone: The CDR3 end is not reached by the read, which stops 3 residues before it; the germline J gene fills it in. V is TRBV5-1 and J is TRBJ1-1; D is possibly TRBD1 (5 bases). The ends were cut back, 4 bases at V and 4 bases at J, with 11 bases in the middle. Germline V CDR1 and CDR2: SGHRS, YFSETQ. CDR3 length: 13 residues. The CDR3 bases that were read are TGCGCCAGCAGCCGGGGGATCCGCACTGAA. It codes for CASSRGIRTE. The complete CDR3 protein is CASSRGIRTEAFF.

Details on this clone: Coverage ceases 3 residues before the CDR3 finishes, and the germline J gene fills in the end. The chain is built from TRBV5-6 and TRBJ2-3, with 11 positions matching TRBD2. The CDR3 sequence is 15 residues long. CDR1 is SGHDT and CDR2 is YYEEEE in the germline V gene. CDR3 bases read: TGTGCCAGCAGTCGACAAACTAGCGGGGGTTGGTCG. Translation gives CASSRQTSGGWS. The CDR3 in its entirety is CASSRQTSGGWSQYF.

In regard to this clone: The read terminates 3 residues ahead of where the CDR3 ends, so the germline J gene completes it. V is TRBV4-2 and J is TRBJ2-7; unclear D gene. The germline V and J ends were trimmed by 4 bases and 5 bases, with 12 bases remaining between them. The germline V gene encodes CDR1 LGHNA and CDR2 YNFKEQ. The CDR3 is made up of 13 amino acids. CDR3 amino acids: CASSPSMGHEQYF. Incomplete CDR3 DNA: TGTGCCAGCAGCCCATCTATGGGCCACGAG.

Details on this clone: The read terminates 3 residues ahead of where the CDR3 ends, so the germline J gene completes it. The J gene is TRBJ1-1, the V gene TRBV5-1, with a weak D call TRBD1 (6 bases). The V end was cut by 1 base, the J end by 0 bases, with 13 bases between. CDR1 and CDR2 (germline): SGHRS, YFSETQ. This CDR3 region has 16 residues. CDR3: CASSLLGAEMNTEAFF. Partial CDR3 DNA: TGCGCCAGCAGCTTGCTGGGGGCGGAGATGAACACTGAA. Full variable domain (missing parts from reference TRBV5-1 and TRBJ1-1): KAGVTQTPRYLIKTRGQQVTLSCSPISGHRSVSWYQQTPGQGLQFLFEYFSETQRNKGNFPGRFSGRQFSNSRSEMNVSTLELGDSALYLCASSLLGAEMNTEAFFGQGTRLTVV.